This T cell receptor beta chain was identified during a study of T cells after yellow fever vaccination. Points from the study as a whole: By day 5 rather than day 15, the secondary response had peaked, though it was weaker. Most clones from primary vaccination were detected again post-booster (approximately 97% CD4, about 85% CD8). The bulk population could contribute abundant contaminating clonotypes to FACS-sorted repertoires.

UMIs were added to TCR cDNA along with a universal primer site when it was made by 5'RACE template switching. MiXCR was run by TCRdb on the 5' RACE reads, yielding one entry per CDR3 protein. The table has about 210,000 distinct CDR3 sequences, approximately 3% seen once. Trimming shortened V by 5 bases and J by 0 bases, and 11 bases separated the two germline ends. The germline V gene encodes CDR1 SEHNR and CDR2 FQNEAQ (reference sequence). The CDR3 spans 16 residues. This clonotype was picked up many times. Its antigen is currently unknown. The chain is built from TRBV7-9 and TRBJ1-6; a weak D match, TRBD1 (5 bases). The sequencing used CD4+ T cells sorted from PBMCs, collected 10 days after the yellow fever booster vaccination. This sequence was found in a man aged 18 to 35 who received the YFV17D yellow fever vaccine. CDR3: CASSERGGSYNSPLHF. The CDR3 DNA is TGTGCCAGCAGCGAGAGGGGAGGCTCCTATAATTCACCCCTCCACTTT. The whole variable domain, filled in from reference TRBV7-9 and TRBJ1-6, reads DTGVSQNPRHKITKRGQNVTFRCDPISEHNRLYWYRQTLGQGPEFLTYFQNEAQLEKSRLLSDRFSAERPKGSFSTLEIQRTEQGDSAMYLCASSERGGSYNSPLHFGNGTRLTVT.